This T cell receptor beta chain derives from a study of T cell changes during pregnancy in multiple sclerosis. CDR3 size: 17 residues. CDR1 and CDR2 from the germline V gene are LNHDA and SQIVND (reference sequence). The J segment lost 4 bases and the V segment lost 5 bases, leaving 6 bases of the junction unmatched. Generated by immunoSEQ multiplex PCR, the TCRdb table keeps only in-frame clones and is missing some. The sample lists just under 70,000 clones, roughly nine tenths occurring once. The receptor comes from a female donor with multiple sclerosis, enrolled in a pregnancy study. The chain carries TRBV19 and TRBJ2-1, with TRBD2 identical over 15 bases. Sequences were derived from peripheral blood, sampled in the second trimester of pregnancy. The CDR3 spells CASSRRTSGGVYNEQFF. DNA of the CDR3: TGTGCCAGTAGTCGGCGGACTAGCGGGGGGGTATACAATGAGCAGTTCTTC. The full variable domain, rest sourced from reference TRBV19 and TRBJ2-1, is DGGITQSPKYLFRKEGQNVTLSCEQNLNHDAMYWYRQDPGQGLRLIYYSQIVNDFQKGDIAEGYSVSREKKESFPLTVTSAQKNPTAFYLCASSRRTSGGVYNEQFFGPGTRLTVL.